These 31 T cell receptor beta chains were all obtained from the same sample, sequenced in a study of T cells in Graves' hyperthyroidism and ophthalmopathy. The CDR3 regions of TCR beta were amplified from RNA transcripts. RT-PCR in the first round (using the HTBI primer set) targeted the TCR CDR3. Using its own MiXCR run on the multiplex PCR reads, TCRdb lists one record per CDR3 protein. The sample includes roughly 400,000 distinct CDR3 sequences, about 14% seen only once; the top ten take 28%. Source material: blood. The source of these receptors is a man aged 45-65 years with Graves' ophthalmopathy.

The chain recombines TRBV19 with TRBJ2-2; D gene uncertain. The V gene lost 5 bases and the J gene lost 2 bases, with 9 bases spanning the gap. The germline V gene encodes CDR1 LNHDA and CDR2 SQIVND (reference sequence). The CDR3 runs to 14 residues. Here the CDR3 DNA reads TGTGCCAGTAGTCTGACGGCTAACACCGGGGAGCTGTTTTTT. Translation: CASSLTANTGELFF.

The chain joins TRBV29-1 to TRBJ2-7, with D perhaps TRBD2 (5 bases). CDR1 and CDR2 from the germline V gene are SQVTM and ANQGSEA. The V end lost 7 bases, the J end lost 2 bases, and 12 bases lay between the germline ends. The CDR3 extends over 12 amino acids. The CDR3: CSAEGGPYEQYF. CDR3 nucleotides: TGCAGCGCCGAGGGCGGGCCCTACGAGCAGTACTTC.

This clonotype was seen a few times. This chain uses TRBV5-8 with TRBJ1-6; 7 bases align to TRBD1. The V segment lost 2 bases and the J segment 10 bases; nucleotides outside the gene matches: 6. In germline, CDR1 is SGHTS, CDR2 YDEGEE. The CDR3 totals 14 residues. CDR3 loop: CASSLEGALSPLHF. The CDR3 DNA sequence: TGTGCCAGCAGCTTAGAGGGGGCCTTATCACCCCTCCACTTT.

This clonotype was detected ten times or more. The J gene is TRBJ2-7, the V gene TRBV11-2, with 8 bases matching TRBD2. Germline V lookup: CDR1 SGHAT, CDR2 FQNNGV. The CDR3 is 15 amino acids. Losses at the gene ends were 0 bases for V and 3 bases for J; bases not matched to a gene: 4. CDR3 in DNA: TGTGCCAGCAGCTTAGAATTCAGCGGGAGCTACGAGCAGTACTTC. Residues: CASSLEFSGSYEQYF.

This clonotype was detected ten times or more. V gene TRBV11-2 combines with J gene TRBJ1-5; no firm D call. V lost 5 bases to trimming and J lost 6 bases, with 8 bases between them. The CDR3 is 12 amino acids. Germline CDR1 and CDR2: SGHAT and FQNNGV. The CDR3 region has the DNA TGTGCCAGCAGCCCGGGGATTCAGCCCCAGCATTTT. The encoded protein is CASSPGIQPQHF.

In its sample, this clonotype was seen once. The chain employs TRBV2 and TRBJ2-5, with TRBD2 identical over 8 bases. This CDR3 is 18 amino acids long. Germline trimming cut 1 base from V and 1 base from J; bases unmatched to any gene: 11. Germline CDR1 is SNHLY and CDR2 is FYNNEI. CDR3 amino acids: CASSEGRDGREGQETQYF. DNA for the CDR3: TGTGCCAGCAGTGAAGGCCGGGATGGACGGGAGGGCCAAGAGACCCAGTACTTC.

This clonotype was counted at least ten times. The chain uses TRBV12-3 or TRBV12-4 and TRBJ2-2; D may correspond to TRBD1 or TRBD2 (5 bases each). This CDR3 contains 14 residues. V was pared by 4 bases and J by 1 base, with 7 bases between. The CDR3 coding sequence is TGTGCCAGCAGTTGGGGACGGAACACCGGGGAGCTGTTTTTT. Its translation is CASSWGRNTGELFF.

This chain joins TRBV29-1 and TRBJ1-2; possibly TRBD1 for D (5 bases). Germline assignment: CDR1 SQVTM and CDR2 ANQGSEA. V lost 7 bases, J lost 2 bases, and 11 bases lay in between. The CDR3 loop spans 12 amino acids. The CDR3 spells CSDGTLNYGYTF. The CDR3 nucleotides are TGCAGCGACGGGACTCTAAACTATGGCTACACCTTC.

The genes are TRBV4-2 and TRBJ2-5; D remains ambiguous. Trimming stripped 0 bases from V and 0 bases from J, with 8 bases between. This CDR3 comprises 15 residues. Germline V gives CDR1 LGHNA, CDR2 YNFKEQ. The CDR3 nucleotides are TGTGCCAGCAGCCAAGACTTCCAGTACCAAGAGACCCAGTACTTC. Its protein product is CASSQDFQYQETQYF.

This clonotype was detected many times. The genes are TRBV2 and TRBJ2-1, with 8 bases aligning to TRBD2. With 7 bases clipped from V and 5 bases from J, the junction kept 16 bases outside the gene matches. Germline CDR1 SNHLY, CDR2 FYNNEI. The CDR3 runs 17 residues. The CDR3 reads CASIARYGREEDNEQFF. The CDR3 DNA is TGTGCCAGCATTGCCCGGTATGGGCGGGAGGAGGACAATGAGCAGTTCTTC.

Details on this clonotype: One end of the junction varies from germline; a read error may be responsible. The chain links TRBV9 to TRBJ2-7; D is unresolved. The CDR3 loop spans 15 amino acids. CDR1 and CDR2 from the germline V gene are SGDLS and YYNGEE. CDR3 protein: CASSVESGWGYGQYF. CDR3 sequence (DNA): TGTGCCAGCAGCGTAGAGTCAGGCTGGGGTTACGGGCAGTACTTC.

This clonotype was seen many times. CDR3 loop: CASRPGDIYEQYF. CDR3 nucleotide sequence: TGTGCCAGCAGACCTGGGGACATTTACGAGCAGTACTTC. The V call is TRBV28, the J call TRBJ2-7; TRBD1 is a possible D gene (6 bases). Germline V lookup: CDR1 MDHEN, CDR2 SYDVKM. V lost 6 bases to trimming and J lost 4 bases, with 13 bases between them. The CDR3 sequence is 13 residues long.

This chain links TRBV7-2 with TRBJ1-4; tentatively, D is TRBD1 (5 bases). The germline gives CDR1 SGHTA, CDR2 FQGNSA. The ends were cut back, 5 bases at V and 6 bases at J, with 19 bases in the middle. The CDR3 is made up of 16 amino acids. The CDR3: CASSPKVGTAYEKLFF. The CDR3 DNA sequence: TGTGCCAGCAGCCCCAAGGTGGGGACTGCTTATGAAAAACTGTTTTTT.

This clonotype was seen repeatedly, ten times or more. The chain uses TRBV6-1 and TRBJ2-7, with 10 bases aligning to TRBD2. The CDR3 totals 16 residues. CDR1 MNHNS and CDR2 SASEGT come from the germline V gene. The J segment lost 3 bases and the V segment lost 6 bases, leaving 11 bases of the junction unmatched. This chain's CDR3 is CASSETSGTPVYEQYF. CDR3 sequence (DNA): TGTGCCAGCAGCGAAACTAGCGGGACCCCCGTCTACGAGCAGTACTTC.

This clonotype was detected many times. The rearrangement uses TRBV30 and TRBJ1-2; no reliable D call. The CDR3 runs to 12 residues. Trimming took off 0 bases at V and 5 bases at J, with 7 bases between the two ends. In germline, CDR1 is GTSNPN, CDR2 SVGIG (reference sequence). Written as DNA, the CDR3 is TGTGCCTGGAGTGTGGCGGTATATGGCTACACCTTC. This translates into CAWSVAVYGYTF.

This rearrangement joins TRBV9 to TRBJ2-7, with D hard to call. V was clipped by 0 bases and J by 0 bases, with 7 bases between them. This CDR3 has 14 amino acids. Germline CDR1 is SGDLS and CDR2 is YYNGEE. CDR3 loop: CASSVEARSYEQYF. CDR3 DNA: TGTGCCAGCAGCGTAGAGGCCCGCTCCTACGAGCAGTACTTC.

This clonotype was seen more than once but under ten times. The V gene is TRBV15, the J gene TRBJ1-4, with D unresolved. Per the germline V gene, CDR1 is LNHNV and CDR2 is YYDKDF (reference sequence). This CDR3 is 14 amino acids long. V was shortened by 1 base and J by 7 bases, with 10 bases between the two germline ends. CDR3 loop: CATSRVSDGEKLFF. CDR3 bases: TGTGCCACCAGCAGAGTCTCCGACGGTGAAAAACTGTTTTTT.

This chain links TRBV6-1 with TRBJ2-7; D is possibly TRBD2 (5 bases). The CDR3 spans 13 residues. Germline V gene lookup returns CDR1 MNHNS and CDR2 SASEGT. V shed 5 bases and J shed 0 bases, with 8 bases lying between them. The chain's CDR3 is CASSTGISYEQYF. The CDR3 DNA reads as TGTGCCAGCAGTACCGGGATCTCCTACGAGCAGTACTTC.

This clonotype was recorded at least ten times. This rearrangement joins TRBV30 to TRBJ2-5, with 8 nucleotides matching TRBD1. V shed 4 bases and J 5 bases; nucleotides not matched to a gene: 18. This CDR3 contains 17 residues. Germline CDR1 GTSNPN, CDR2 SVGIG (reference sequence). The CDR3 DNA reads TGTGCCTGGAACCCAGAGGGGGGCAGGGGGCGAATGGAGACCCAGTACTTC. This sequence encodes CAWNPEGGRGRMETQYF.

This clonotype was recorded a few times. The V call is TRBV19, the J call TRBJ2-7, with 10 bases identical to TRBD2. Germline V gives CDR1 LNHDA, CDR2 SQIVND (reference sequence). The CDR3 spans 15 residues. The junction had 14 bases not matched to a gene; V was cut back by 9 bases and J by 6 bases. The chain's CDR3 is CASKRTSGTPGEQYF. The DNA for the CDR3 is TGTGCCAGCAAAAGGACTAGCGGAACTCCCGGCGAGCAGTACTTC.

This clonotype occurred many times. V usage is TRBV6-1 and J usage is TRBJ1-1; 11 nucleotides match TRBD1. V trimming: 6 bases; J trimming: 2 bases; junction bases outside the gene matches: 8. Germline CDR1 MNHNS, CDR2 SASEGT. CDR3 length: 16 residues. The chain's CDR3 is CASSDGTGGTNTEAFF. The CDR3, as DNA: TGTGCCAGCAGCGACGGGACAGGGGGAACAAACACTGAAGCTTTCTTT.

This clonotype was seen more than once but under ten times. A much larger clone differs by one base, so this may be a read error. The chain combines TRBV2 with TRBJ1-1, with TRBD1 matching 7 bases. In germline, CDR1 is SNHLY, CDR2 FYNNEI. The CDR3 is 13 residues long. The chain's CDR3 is CAGRTGANTEAFF. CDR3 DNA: TGTGCCGGCAGAACAGGGGCGAACACTGAAGCTTTCTTT.

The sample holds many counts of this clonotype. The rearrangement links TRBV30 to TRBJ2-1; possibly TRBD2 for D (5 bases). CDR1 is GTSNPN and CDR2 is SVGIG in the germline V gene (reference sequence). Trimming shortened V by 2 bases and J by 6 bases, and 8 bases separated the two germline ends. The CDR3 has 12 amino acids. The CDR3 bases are TGTGCCTGGAGTCCCCGGGGCAATGAGCAGTTCTTC. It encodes CAWSPRGNEQFF.

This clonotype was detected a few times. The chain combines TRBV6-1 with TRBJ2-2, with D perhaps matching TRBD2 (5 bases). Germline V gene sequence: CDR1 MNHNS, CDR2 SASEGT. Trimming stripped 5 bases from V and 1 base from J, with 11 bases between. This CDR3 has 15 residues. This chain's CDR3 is CASSLEGMNTGELFF. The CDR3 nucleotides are TGTGCCAGCAGTCTTGAGGGTATGAACACCGGGGAGCTGTTTTTT.

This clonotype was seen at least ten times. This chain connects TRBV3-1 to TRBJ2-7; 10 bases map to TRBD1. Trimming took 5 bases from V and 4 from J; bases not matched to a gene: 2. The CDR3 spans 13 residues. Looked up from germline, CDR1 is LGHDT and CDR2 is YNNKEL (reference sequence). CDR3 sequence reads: CASSGTGVYEQYF. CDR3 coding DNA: TGTGCCAGCAGCGGGACAGGGGTATACGAGCAGTACTTC.

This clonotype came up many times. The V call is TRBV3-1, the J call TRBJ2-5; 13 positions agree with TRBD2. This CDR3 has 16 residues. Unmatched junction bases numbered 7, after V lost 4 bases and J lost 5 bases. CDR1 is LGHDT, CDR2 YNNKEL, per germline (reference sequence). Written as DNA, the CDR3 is TGTGCCAGCAGCCTACTAGCGGGAGGGCCACGGGAGACCCAGTACTTC. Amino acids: CASSLLAGGPRETQYF.

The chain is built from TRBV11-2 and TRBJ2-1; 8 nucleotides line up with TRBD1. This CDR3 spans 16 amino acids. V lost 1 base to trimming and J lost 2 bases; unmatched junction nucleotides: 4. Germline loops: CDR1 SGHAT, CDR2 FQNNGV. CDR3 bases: TGTGCCAGCAGCTTAGCTCCGGACAGGGCCTACAATGAGCAGTTCTTC. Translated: CASSLAPDRAYNEQFF.

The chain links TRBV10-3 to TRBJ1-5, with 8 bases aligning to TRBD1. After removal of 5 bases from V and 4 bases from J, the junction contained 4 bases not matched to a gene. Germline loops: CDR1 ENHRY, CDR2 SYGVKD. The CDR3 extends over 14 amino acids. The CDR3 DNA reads TGTGCCATCAGTCGACAGGGGCAAAATCAGCCCCAGCATTTT. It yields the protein CAISRQGQNQPQHF.

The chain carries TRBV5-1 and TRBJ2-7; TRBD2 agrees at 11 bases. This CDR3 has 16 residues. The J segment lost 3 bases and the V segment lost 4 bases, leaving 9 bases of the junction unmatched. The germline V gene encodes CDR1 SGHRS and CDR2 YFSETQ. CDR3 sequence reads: CASSKRSGLADYEQYF. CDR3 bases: TGCGCCAGCAGCAAGAGATCGGGACTAGCGGACTACGAGCAGTACTTC.

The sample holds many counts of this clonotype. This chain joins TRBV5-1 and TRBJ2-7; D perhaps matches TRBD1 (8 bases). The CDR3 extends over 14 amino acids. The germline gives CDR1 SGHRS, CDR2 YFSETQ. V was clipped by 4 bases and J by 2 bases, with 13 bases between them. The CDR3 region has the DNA TGCGCCAGCAGCCCACAGGGGGGGCCCTACGAGCAGTACTTC. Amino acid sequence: CASSPQGGPYEQYF.

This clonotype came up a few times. The CDR3 loop is CASSIVDSSETQYF. Written as DNA, the CDR3 is TGTGCCAGTAGTATAGTGGATAGCTCGGAGACCCAGTACTTC. The chain links TRBV19 to TRBJ2-5; D is unresolved. V was shortened by 1 base and J by 5 bases, with 11 bases between the two germline ends. Per the germline V gene, CDR1 is LNHDA and CDR2 is SQIVND (reference sequence). The CDR3 is made up of 14 amino acids.